The clone carrying this T cell receptor beta chain was observed many times. This specimen belongs to a study of T cells after yellow fever vaccination. Germline CDR1 and CDR2: SGHAT and FQNNGV. Trimming removed 5 bases at V and 9 bases at J, with 8 bases between. This CDR3 region has 12 residues. MiXCR, run by TCRdb on the 5' RACE reads, gives a single entry per CDR3 protein. The data contain 300,000 to 400,000 distinct CDR3 sequences, around 6.4% of them seen just once; the ten biggest clones take up 15%. The clonotype comes from a man aged 30-40 years who received the YFV17D yellow fever vaccine. The sequencing here drew on PBMCs, taken 5 days after the yellow fever booster vaccination. The chain is built from TRBV11-2 and TRBJ1-6; D is undetermined. CDR3 nucleotide sequence: TGTGCCAGCAGCCACGAGCGTTCACCCCTCCACTTT. This sequence encodes CASSHERSPLHF. The variable domain in full, completed from reference TRBV11-2 and TRBJ1-6, reads EAGVAQSPRYKIIEKRQSVAFWCNPISGHATLYWYQQILGQGPKLLIQFQNNGVVDDSQLPKDRFSAERLKGVDSTLKIQPAKLEDSAVYLCASSHERSPLHFGNGTRLTVT.